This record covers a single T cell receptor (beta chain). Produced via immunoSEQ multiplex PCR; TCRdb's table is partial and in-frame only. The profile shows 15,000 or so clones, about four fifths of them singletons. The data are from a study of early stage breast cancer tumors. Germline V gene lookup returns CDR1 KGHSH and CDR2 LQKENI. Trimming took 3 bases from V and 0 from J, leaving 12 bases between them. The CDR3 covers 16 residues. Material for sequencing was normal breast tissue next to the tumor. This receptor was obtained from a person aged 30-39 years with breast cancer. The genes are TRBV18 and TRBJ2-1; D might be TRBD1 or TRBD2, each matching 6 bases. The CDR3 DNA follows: TGTGCCAGCTCACCCGGGGGCGGGGCCTCCTACAATGAGCAGTTCTTC. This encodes CASSPGGGASYNEQFF.